The text below deals with one T cell receptor beta chain. PCR primers comprised 60 Vbeta and 13 Jbeta primers. Profiled with immunoSEQ multiplex PCR; TCRdb holds only in-frame clones, not every one. The sample holds around 170,000 clones, 77% seen once. The data stem from a study of cytomegalovirus exposure and HLA in healthy donors. Germline V gene sequence: CDR1 SGHTA, CDR2 FQGNSA. CDR3 length: 15 amino acids. Trimming took 5 bases from V and 2 from J; bases not matched to a gene: 7. Each donor was nominally healthy when sampled (though unrecorded immune exposures were likely). Material: PBMCs. The chain employs TRBV7-2 and TRBJ2-5, with 8 bases identical to TRBD2. This sequence was found in a man younger than 35 in good health and CMV-seronegative. The CDR3 here is CASSTQLAEQETQYF. The DNA for the CDR3 is TGTGCCAGCAGCACCCAACTAGCGGAACAAGAGACCCAGTACTTC.